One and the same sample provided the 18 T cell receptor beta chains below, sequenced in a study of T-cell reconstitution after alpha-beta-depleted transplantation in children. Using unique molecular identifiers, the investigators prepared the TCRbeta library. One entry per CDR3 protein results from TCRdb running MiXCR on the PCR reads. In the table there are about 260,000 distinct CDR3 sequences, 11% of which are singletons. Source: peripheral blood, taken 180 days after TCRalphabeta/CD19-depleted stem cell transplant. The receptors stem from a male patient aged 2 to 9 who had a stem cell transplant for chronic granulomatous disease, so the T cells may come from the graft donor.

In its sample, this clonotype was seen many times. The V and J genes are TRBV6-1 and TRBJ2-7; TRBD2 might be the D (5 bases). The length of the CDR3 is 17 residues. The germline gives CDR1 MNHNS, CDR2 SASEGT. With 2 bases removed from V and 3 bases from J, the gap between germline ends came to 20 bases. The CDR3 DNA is TGTGCCAGCAGTGAAAATCCTCTAGCAGCCAGTTACTACGAGCAGTACTTC. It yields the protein CASSENPLAASYYEQYF.

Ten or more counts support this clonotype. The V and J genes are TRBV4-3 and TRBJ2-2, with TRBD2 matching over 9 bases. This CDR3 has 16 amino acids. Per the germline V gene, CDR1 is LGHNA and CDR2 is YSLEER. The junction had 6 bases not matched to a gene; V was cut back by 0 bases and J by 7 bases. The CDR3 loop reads CASSQDIAGVFGELFF. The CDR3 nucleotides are TGCGCCAGCAGCCAAGATATAGCGGGGGTTTTCGGGGAGCTGTTTTTT.

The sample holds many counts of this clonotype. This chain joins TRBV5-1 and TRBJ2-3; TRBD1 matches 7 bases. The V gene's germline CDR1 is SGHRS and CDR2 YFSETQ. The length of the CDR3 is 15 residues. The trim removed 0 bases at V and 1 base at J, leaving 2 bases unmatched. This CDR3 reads CASSLGGQRTDTQYF. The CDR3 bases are TGCGCCAGCAGCTTGGGGGGACAGCGCACAGATACGCAGTATTTT.

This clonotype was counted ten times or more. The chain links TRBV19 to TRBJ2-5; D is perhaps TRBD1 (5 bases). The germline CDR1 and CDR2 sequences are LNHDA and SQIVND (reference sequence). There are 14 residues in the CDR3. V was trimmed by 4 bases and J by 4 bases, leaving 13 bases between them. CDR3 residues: CASSTVGLGETQYF. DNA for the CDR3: TGTGCCAGTAGTACGGTGGGGCTGGGAGAGACCCAGTACTTC.

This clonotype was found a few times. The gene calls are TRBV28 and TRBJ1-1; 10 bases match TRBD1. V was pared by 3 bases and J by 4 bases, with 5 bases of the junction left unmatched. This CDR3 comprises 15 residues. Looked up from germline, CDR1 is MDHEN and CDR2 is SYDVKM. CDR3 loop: CASSLGTGVGTEAFF. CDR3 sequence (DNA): TGTGCCAGCAGTTTGGGGACAGGGGTGGGCACTGAAGCTTTCTTT.

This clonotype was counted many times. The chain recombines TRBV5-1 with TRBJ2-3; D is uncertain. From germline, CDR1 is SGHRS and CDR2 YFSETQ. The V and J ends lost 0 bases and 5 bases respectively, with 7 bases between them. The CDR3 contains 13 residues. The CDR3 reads CASSLGDGDTQYF. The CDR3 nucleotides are TGCGCCAGCAGCTTGGGCGATGGAGATACGCAGTATTTT.

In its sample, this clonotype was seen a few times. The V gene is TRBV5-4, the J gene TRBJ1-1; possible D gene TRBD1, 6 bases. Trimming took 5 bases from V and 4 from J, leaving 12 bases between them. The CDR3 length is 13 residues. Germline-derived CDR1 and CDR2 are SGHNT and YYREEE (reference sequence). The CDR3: CASRTTGSTEAFF. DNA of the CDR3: TGTGCCAGCAGGACCACAGGGAGCACTGAAGCTTTCTTT.

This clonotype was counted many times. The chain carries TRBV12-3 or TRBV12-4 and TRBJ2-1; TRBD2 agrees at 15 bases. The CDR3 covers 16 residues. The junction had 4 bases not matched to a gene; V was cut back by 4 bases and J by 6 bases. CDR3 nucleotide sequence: TGTGCCAGCAGTTCGGGACTAGCGGGGGGTGGCAATGAGCAGTTCTTC. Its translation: CASSSGLAGGGNEQFF.

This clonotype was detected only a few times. The chain's CDR3 is CASSRERLAEQFF. The CDR3 coding sequence is TGTGCCAGCAGCCGGGAAAGACTCGCCGAGCAGTTCTTC. The gene calls are TRBV14 and TRBJ2-1; D is unclear. V lost 4 bases and J 10 bases, leaving 14 bases between the germline ends. Germline CDR1 and CDR2: SGHDN and FVKESK. The CDR3 runs to 13 residues.

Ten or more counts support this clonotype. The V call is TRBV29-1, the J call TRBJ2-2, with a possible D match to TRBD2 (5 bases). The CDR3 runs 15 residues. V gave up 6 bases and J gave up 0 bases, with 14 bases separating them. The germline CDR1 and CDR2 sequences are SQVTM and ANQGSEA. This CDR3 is CSVTWTGSNTGELFF. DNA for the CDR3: TGCAGCGTCACGTGGACGGGATCGAACACCGGGGAGCTGTTTTTT.

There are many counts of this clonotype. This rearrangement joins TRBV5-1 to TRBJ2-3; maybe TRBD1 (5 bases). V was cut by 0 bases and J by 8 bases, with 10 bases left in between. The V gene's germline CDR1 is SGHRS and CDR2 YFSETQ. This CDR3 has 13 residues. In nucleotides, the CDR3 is TGCGCCAGCAGCTTGGAGTGGGGCGGTACGCAGTATTTT. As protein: CASSLEWGGTQYF.

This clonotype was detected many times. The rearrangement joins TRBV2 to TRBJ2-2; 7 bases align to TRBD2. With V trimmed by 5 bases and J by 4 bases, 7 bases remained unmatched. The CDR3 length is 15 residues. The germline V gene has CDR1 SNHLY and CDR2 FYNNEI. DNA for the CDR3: TGTGCCAGCAGTCTGCGGGGGAGGGGCACCGGGGAGCTGTTTTTT. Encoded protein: CASSLRGRGTGELFF.

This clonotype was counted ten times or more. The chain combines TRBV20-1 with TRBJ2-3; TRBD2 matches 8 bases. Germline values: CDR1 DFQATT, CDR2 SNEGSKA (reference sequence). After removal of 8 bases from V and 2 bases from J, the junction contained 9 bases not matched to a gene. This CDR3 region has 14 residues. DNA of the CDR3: TGCAGTCACGGGGGGGGGTGGAACACAGATACGCAGTATTTT. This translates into CSHGGGWNTDTQYF.

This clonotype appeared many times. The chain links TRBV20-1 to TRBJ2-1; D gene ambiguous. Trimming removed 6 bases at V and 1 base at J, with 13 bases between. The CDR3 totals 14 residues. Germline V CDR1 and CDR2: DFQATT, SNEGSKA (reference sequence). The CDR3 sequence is CSANVRSSYNEQFF. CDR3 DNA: TGCAGTGCAAATGTCAGGTCATCCTACAATGAGCAGTTCTTC.

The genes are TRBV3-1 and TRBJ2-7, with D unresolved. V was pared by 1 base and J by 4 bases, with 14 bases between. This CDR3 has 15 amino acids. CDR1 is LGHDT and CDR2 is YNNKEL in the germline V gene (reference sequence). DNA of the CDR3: TGTGCCAGCAGCCAAGGAGGCGCGGAGCTGTACGAGCAGTACTTC. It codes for CASSQGGAELYEQYF.

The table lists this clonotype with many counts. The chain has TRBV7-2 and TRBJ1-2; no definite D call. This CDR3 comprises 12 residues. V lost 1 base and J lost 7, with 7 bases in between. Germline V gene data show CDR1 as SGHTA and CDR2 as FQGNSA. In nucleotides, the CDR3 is TGTGCCAGCAGCTTAGTCCCCGGTGGCTACACCTTC. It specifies CASSLVPGGYTF.

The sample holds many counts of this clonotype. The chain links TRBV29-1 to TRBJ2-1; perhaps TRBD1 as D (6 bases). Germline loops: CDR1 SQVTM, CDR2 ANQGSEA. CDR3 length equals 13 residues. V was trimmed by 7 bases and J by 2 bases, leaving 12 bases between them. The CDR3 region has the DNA TGCAGCGCGAGAGGACAGCCCTACAATGAGCAGTTCTTC. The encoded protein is CSARGQPYNEQFF.

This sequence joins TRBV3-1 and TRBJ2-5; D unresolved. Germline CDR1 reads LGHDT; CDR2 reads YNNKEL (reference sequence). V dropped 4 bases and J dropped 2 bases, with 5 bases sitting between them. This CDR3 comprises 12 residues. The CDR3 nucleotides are TGTGCCAGCAGCCGCCCACAAGAGACCCAGTACTTC. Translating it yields CASSRPQETQYF.